These 12 T cell receptor beta chains share one sample of origin, sequenced in a study of T-cell reconstitution after alpha-beta-depleted transplantation in children. The library targeted TCRbeta and was prepared with unique molecular identifiers. One entry per CDR3 protein, called by TCRdb with MiXCR from the PCR reads. In the table there are about 97,000 distinct CDR3 sequences, around 6.1% of which are singletons. The material sequenced was PBMCs, mostly from graft donor cells, taken 60 days after TCRalphabeta/CD19-depleted stem cell transplant. The source is a female patient aged 2-9 years who had a stem cell transplant for Fanconi anemia, so the T cells may come from the graft donor.

This clonotype was detected many times. The chain recombines TRBV7-2 with TRBJ2-7; 8 bases fit TRBD2. Germline V gene lookup returns CDR1 SGHTA and CDR2 FQGNSA. The CDR3 totals 12 residues. V dropped 5 bases and J dropped 9; count of bases not matched to a gene: 6. CDR3 sequence (DNA): TGTGCCAGCAGCCCGAGACTAGCGTGGCAGTACTTC. Translating it yields CASSPRLAWQYF.

The sample holds a few counts of this clonotype. The chain employs TRBV7-3 and TRBJ1-2, with 7 nucleotides matching TRBD1. Germline CDR1 SGHTA, CDR2 FQGTGA. This CDR3 spans 16 amino acids. Trimming removed 3 bases from V and 2 bases from J; junction bases left unmatched: 9. For the CDR3, the DNA is TGTGCCAGCAGCTTTAATACTCCAGGGGGGAACTATGGCTACACCTTC. This translates into CASSFNTPGGNYGYTF.

Many counts were recorded for this clonotype. V gene TRBV12-3 or TRBV12-4 combines with J gene TRBJ2-3; D is possibly TRBD2 (5 bases). This CDR3 comprises 17 residues. V lost 3 bases and J 0 bases, leaving 16 bases between the germline ends. The CDR3 region is CASSFRWTPPSTDTQYF. The CDR3 DNA is TGTGCCAGCAGTTTCCGCTGGACTCCCCCTAGCACAGATACGCAGTATTTT.

This clonotype was seen at least ten times. The rearrangement uses TRBV28 and TRBJ2-4; the D gene could be TRBD1 or TRBD2 (5 bases each). The CDR3 consists of 15 residues. With 6 bases removed from V and 8 bases from J, the gap between germline ends came to 20 bases. Germline V gene lookup returns CDR1 MDHEN and CDR2 SYDVKM. The CDR3 coding sequence is TGTGCCAGCAGCCGTATAGCGTCAGGGCCCTACATTCAGTACTTC. It specifies CASSRIASGPYIQYF.

The rearrangement links TRBV10-3 to TRBJ2-1, with 15 bases aligning to TRBD2. The V gene's germline CDR1 is ENHRY and CDR2 SYGVKD. The CDR3 runs to 19 residues. V trimming: 2 bases; J trimming: 0 bases; junction bases outside the gene matches: 5. The CDR3 DNA sequence: TGTGCCATCAGTGAGCCGGGACTAGCGGGAGGCAGCTCCTACAATGAGCAGTTCTTC. The encoded protein is CAISEPGLAGGSSYNEQFF.

In this sample, this clonotype turned up a few times. The gene calls are TRBV7-9 and TRBJ2-3; D might be TRBD2 (5 bases). Between the trimmed V and J ends, which lost 7 bases and 0 bases, there was a span of 14 bases. This CDR3 comprises 15 residues. Per the germline V gene, CDR1 is SEHNR and CDR2 is FQNEAQ (reference sequence). CDR3 sequence: CASTPGAASTDTQYF. The CDR3 DNA reads as TGTGCCAGCACCCCCGGAGCGGCGAGCACAGATACGCAGTATTTT.

The table lists this clonotype with a few counts. The DNA for the CDR3 is TGTGCCAGCAGTATGTTTATTGGAAATAGCGGGGGGAACTACAATGAGCAGTTCTTC. Protein: CASSMFIGNSGGNYNEQFF. This chain joins TRBV25-1 and TRBJ2-1, with TRBD2 identical over 10 bases. The CDR3 is made up of 19 amino acids. The V and J ends lost 5 bases and 3 bases, in that order; junction bases with no gene match: 16. From germline, CDR1 is MGHDK and CDR2 SYGVNS.

This clonotype occurred many times. The chain has TRBV5-1 and TRBJ2-1; 9 positions match TRBD2. J lost 4 bases, V lost 4 bases, and 12 bases had no gene match. This CDR3 comprises 17 residues. Looked up from germline, CDR1 is SGHRS and CDR2 is YFSETQ. As DNA, the CDR3 is TGCGCCAGCAGCCCTATTCCTCTAGCGGGGTTTTACAATGAGCAGTTCTTC. Its protein product is CASSPIPLAGFYNEQFF.

The table lists this clonotype with a few counts. In DNA form, the CDR3 reads TGTGCCAGCAGTGAATCAGGAACACGTTATGAAAAACTGTTTTTT. It codes for CASSESGTRYEKLFF. This chain joins TRBV6-1 and TRBJ1-4, with D unclear. The germline gives CDR1 MNHNS, CDR2 SASEGT. Trimming left V 2 bases short and J 6 bases short, with 13 bases between. The CDR3 contains 15 residues.

The genes are TRBV15 and TRBJ1-2, with a tentative D call TRBD1 (6 bases). V was trimmed by 1 base and J by 3 bases, leaving 15 bases between them. Germline values: CDR1 LNHNV, CDR2 YYDKDF (reference sequence). The CDR3 is 16 residues long. The CDR3 is CATSRAFGGRDYGYTF. The CDR3, as DNA: TGTGCCACCAGCAGAGCTTTTGGGGGGCGCGACTATGGCTACACCTTC.

This clonotype showed up many times. Written as DNA, the CDR3 is TGTGCCATCAGTGCGAACACTGAAGCTTTCTTT. Translated, it gives CAISANTEAFF. This chain joins TRBV10-3 and TRBJ1-1; no definite D call. The CDR3 loop spans 11 amino acids. Looked up from germline, CDR1 is ENHRY and CDR2 is SYGVKD. V lost 4 bases to trimming and J lost 1 base, with 1 base between them.

The sample holds a few counts of this clonotype. The V gene is TRBV5-1, the J gene TRBJ2-3; TRBD2 aligns across 10 bases. The CDR3 runs 15 residues. Germline CDR1 is SGHRS and CDR2 is YFSETQ. Trimming at V came to 4 bases and at J to 3 bases, leaving 5 bases not matched to a gene. CDR3 DNA sequence: TGCGCCAGCAGCCGTACGGGACTAGCGACAGATACGCAGTATTTT. Amino acids: CASSRTGLATDTQYF.